Following are 9 T cell receptor beta chains from one sample sequenced in a study of response to subunit inactivated influenza vaccine. TCRdb called the RT-PCR reads again in MiXCR, with one record for every CDR3 protein. The sample gives about 650,000 distinct CDR3 sequences, about 14% of which show up once; less than 9% is in the top ten. Sample: PBMCs from blood, taken 14 to 15 days before vaccination. The receptors shown here come from a man aged 45 to 65 who received an inactivated influenza vaccine.

This clonotype came up a few times. V is TRBV20-1 and J is TRBJ2-2; no reliable D call. The germline V gene has CDR1 DFQATT and CDR2 SNEGSKA (reference sequence). V lost 4 bases to trimming and J lost 0 bases, with 12 bases between them. This CDR3 is 15 amino acids long. The CDR3: CSAKGIRANTGELFF. CDR3 nucleotide sequence: TGCAGTGCTAAAGGGATCCGTGCGAACACCGGGGAGCTGTTTTTT.

This clonotype was counted at least ten times. This chain links TRBV10-3 with TRBJ2-7, with 7 positions matching TRBD2. The CDR3 length is 14 residues. V was clipped by 6 bases and J by 2 bases; unmatched bases: 7. The germline V gene encodes CDR1 ENHRY and CDR2 SYGVKD. The CDR3 bases are TGTGCCATCAGCCATAGGGAGGGTACCTACGAGCAGTACTTC. It codes for CAISHREGTYEQYF.

V gene TRBV5-1 combines with J gene TRBJ2-1; D is uncertain. CDR1 SGHRS and CDR2 YFSETQ come from the germline V gene. This CDR3 comprises 17 residues. The V gene lost 4 bases and the J gene lost 0 bases, with 17 bases spanning the gap. CDR3 nucleotide sequence: TGCGCCAGCAGCAAAACATCGACACTTATCTCCTACAATGAGCAGTTCTTC. Translation: CASSKTSTLISYNEQFF.

The rearrangement uses TRBV15 and TRBJ2-7; 8 positions agree with TRBD1. Unmatched junction bases numbered 3, after V lost 2 bases and J lost 6 bases. From germline, CDR1 is LNHNV and CDR2 YYDKDF (reference sequence). CDR3 length: 13 residues. The CDR3 is CATSRRQGFEQYF. The CDR3 region has the DNA TGTGCCACCAGCAGAAGACAGGGGTTCGAGCAGTACTTC.

Ten or more counts support this clonotype. J is TRBJ2-7 and V is TRBV12-3 or TRBV12-4; weak D call: TRBD1 (6 bases). This CDR3 is built from 14 residues. Trimming took off 2 bases at V and 5 bases at J, with 13 bases between the two ends. CDR3 coding DNA: TGTGCCAGCAGTTTATTCAGGGGCGACAACGAGCAGTACTTC. As protein: CASSLFRGDNEQYF.

This clonotype was observed a few times. The chain joins TRBV20-1 to TRBJ1-2; 11 positions match TRBD1. Germline-derived CDR1 and CDR2 are DFQATT and SNEGSKA (reference sequence). This CDR3 contains 15 residues. V was clipped by 6 bases and J by 3 bases; unmatched bases: 9. The CDR3 sequence is CSAGGQGAPHYGYTF. Here the CDR3 DNA reads TGCAGTGCGGGAGGACAGGGGGCTCCGCACTATGGCTACACCTTC.

The chain combines TRBV29-1 with TRBJ2-7; 8 nucleotides line up with TRBD1. Trimming cost V 3 bases and J 7 bases; bases outside gene matches: 5. CDR3 length: 12 amino acids. From germline, CDR1 is SQVTM and CDR2 ANQGSEA. The CDR3 loop is CSVETGAREQYF. CDR3 in DNA: TGCAGCGTTGAGACAGGGGCGAGGGAGCAGTACTTC.

The sample holds a few counts of this clonotype. The rearrangement joins TRBV7-9 to TRBJ1-6; D remains ambiguous. The V and J ends lost 0 bases and 6 bases respectively, with 15 bases between them. Germline-derived CDR1 and CDR2 are SEHNR and FQNEAQ (reference sequence). CDR3 length: 17 residues. The CDR3 coding sequence is TGTGCCAGCAGCTTAGCGTTCGGTCAAGGGCTTAATTCACCCCTCCACTTT. Residues: CASSLAFGQGLNSPLHF. Filled out from reference TRBV7-9 and TRBJ1-6, the complete variable domain reads DTGVSQNPRHKITKRGQNVTFRCDPISEHNRLYWYRQTLGQGPEFLTYFQNEAQLEKSRLLSDRFSAERPKGSFSTLEIQRTEQGDSAMYLCASSLAFGQGLNSPLHFGNGTRLTVT.

This clonotype was counted ten times or more. The V call is TRBV29-1, the J call TRBJ2-7; 12 bases are shared with TRBD2. Trimming cost V 1 base and J 0 bases; bases outside gene matches: 1. CDR3 length: 15 amino acids. In germline, CDR1 is SQVTM, CDR2 ANQGSEA. CDR3 region: CSVEGTSGTSYEQYF. The CDR3 bases are TGCAGCGTTGAAGGGACTAGCGGGACCTCCTACGAGCAGTACTTC.